Sequencing of this T cell receptor beta chain was carried out in a study of control samples from healthy donors and cancer patients. TCRdb's table, derived via immunoSEQ multiplex PCR, lists solely in-frame clones and lacks some. Among about 160,000 clones, around 90% were seen once, and the ten largest hold more than 10%. V dropped 5 bases and J dropped 8; count of bases not matched to a gene: 13. Looked up from germline, CDR1 is LGHDT and CDR2 is YNNKEL (reference sequence). There are 15 residues in the CDR3. Sample: blood. The receptor comes from a young man in good health. The V call is TRBV3-1 (or the pseudogene TRBV3-2), the J call TRBJ1-2; 8 nucleotides line up with TRBD1. DNA for the CDR3: TGTGCCAGCAGCTCCACACCGAACGACAGGGGCGGCTACACCTTC. It is translated as CASSSTPNDRGGYTF.